This T cell receptor (beta chain) comes out of a study of untreated major depressive disorder. The CDR3 consists of 17 residues. V gave up 5 bases and J gave up 2 bases; unmatched junction bases: 10. CDR1 and CDR2 (germline): SGHAT, FQNNGV. Controls scored 5 or less on a depressive symptom inventory and never had mood disorders. Sequencing was performed with immunoSEQ multiplex PCR; in TCRdb, only in-frame clones are kept and a portion is missing. Of 20,000 to 25,000 clones in the sample, approximately 87% were seen once. Sequencing was carried out using CD4+ T cells from PBMCs. The chain uses TRBV11-2 and TRBJ1-5; 9 positions agree with TRBD1. The clonotype comes from a woman in her 30s in good health. CDR3 nucleotides: TGTGCCAGCAGCCTAAACGAAACAGGGGGCGGCAATCAGCCCCAGCATTTT. It is translated as CASSLNETGGGNQPQHF.